This entry concerns a single TCR beta chain. PCR employed 60 Vbeta and 13 Jbeta primers. Produced via immunoSEQ multiplex PCR; TCRdb's table is partial and in-frame only. Counted here are about 110,000 clones, approximately 84% occurring once; the ten biggest clones make up less than 2%. The sample originates from a study of cytomegalovirus exposure and HLA in healthy donors. As for the donors, each was a healthy bone marrow donor. This TCR came from a man aged 35 to 55 in good health and CMV-seronegative. Sequencing used PBMCs.

The CDR3 DNA reads TGTGCCAGCCGGGACAGTATATTCTACGAGCAGTACTTC. The encoded protein is CASRDSIFYEQYF. The chain links TRBV6-5 to TRBJ2-7; the match to TRBD1 covers 7 bases. There are 13 residues in the CDR3. Germline-derived CDR1 and CDR2 are MNHEY and SVGAGI. Trimming at V came to 8 bases and at J to 3 bases, leaving 7 bases not matched to a gene.